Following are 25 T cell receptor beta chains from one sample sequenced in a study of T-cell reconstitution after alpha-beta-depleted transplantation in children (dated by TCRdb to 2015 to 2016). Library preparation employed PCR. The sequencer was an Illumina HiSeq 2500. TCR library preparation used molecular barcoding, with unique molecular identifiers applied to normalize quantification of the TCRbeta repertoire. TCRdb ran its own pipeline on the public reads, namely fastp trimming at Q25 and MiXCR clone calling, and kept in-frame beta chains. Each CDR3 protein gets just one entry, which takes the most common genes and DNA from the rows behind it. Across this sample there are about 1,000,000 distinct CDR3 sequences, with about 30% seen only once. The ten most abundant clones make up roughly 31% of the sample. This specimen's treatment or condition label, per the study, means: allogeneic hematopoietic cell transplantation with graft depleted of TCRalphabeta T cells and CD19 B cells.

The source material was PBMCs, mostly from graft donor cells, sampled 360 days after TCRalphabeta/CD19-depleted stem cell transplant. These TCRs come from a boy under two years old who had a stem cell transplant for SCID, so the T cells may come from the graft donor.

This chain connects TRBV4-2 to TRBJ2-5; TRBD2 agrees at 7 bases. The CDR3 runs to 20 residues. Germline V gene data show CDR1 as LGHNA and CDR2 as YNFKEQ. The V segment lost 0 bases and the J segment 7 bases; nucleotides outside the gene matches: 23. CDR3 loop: CASSQDKFRRLAPHWGTQYF. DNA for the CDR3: TGTGCCAGCAGCCAAGATAAATTTCGGAGACTAGCTCCTCACTGGGGGACCCAGTACTTC.

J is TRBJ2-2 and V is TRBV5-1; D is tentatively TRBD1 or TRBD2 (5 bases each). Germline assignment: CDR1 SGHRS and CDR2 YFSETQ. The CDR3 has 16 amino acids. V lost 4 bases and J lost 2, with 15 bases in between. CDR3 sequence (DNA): TGCGCCAGCAGCCCGATGGGGACCGAAAACACCGGGGAGCTGTTTTTT. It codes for CASSPMGTENTGELFF.

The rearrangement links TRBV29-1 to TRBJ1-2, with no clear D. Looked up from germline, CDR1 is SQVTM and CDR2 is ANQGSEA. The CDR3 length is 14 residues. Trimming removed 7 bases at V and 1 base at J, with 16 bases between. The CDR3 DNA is TGCAGCGCCGGTGACGGCCTAATTAACTATGGCTACACCTTC. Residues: CSAGDGLINYGYTF. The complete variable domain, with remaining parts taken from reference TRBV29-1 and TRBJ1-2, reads SAVISQKPSRDICQRGTSLTIQCQVDSQVTMMFWYRQQPGQSLTLIATANQGSEATYESGFVIDKFPISRPNLTFSTLTVSNMSPEDSSIYLCSAGDGLINYGYTFGSGTRLTVV.

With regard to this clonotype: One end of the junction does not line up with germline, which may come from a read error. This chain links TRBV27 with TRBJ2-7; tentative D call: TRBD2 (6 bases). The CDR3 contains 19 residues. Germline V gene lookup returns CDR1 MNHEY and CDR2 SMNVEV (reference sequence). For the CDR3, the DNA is TGTGCCAGCAGTAGCCCGAAAGCAGACGAGGCGGGGAGTTCCTGCGAGCAGTACTTC. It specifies CASSSPKADEAGSSCEQYF.

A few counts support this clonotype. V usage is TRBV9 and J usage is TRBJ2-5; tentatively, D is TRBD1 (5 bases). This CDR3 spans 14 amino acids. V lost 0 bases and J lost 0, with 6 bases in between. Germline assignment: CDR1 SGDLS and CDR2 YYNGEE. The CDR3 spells CASSVDRNQETQYF. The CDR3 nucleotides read TGTGCCAGCAGCGTAGACAGGAACCAAGAGACCCAGTACTTC.

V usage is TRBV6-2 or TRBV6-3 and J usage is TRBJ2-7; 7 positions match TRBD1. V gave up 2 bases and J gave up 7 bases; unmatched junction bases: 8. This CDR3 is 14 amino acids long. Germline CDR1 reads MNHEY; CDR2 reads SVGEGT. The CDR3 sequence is CASSYGDRLREQYF. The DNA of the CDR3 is TGTGCCAGCAGTTACGGGGACAGATTGAGGGAGCAGTACTTC.

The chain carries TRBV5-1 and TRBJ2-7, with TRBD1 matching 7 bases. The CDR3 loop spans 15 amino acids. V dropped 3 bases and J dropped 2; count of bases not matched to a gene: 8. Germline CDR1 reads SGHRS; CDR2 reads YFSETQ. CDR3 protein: CASSSPGTVPYEQYF. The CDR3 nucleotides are TGCGCCAGCAGCTCCCCCGGGACAGTGCCCTACGAGCAGTACTTC. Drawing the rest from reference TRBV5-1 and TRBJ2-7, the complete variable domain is KAGVTQTPRYLIKTRGQQVTLSCSPISGHRSVSWYQQTPGQGLQFLFEYFSETQRNKGNFPGRFSGRQFSNSRSEMNVSTLELGDSALYLCASSSPGTVPYEQYFGPGTRLTVT.

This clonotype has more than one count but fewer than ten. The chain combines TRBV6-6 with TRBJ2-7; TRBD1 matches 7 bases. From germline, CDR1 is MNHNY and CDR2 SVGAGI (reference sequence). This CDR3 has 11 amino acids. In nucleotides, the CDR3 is TGTGCTTCGACAGGGTTGGGGGAGCAGTACTTC. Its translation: CASTGLGEQYF.

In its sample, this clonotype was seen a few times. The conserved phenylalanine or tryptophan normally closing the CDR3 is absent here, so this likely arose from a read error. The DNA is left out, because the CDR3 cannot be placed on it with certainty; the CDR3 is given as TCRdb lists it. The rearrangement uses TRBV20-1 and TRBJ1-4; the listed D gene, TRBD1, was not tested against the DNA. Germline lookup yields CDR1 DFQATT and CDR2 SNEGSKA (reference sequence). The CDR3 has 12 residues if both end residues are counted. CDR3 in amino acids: CSPFRGTGDEIL.

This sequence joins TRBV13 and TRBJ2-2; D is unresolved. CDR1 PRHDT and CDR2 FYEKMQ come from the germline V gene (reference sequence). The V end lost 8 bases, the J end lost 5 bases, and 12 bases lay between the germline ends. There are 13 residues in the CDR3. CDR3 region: CASGKALTGELFF. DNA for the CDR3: TGTGCCAGCGGGAAAGCTCTGACCGGGGAGCTGTTTTTT.

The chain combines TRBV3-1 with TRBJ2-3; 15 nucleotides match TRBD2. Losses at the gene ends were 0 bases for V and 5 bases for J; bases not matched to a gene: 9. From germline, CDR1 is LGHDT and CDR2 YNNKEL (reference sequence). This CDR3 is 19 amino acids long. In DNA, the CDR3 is TGTGCCAGCAGCCAAGATAGAGGGACTAGCGGGGGGATTCGAGATACGCAGTATTTT. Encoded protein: CASSQDRGTSGGIRDTQYF.

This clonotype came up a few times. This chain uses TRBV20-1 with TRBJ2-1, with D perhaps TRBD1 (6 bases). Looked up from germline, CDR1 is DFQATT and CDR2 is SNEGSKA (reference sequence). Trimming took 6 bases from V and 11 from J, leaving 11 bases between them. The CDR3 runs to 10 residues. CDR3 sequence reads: CSAARDKQFF. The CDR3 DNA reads TGCAGTGCCGCACGGGACAAGCAGTTCTTC.

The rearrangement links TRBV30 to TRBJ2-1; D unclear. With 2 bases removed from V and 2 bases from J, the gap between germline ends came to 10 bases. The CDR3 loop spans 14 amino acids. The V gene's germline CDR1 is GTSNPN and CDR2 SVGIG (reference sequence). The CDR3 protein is CAWSPYHPYNEQFF. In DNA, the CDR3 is TGTGCCTGGAGTCCTTACCATCCCTACAATGAGCAGTTCTTC.

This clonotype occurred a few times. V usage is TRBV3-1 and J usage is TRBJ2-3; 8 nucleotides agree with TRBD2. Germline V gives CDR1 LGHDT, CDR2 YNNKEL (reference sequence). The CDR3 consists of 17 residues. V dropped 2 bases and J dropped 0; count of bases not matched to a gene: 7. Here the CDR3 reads CASSQKSGGASTDTQYF. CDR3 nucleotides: TGTGCCAGCAGCCAAAAAAGCGGGGGCGCTAGCACAGATACGCAGTATTTT.

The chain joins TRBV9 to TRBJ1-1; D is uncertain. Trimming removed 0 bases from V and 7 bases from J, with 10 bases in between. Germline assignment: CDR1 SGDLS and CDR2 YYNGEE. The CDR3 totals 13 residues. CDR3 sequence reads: CASSVAKESEAFF. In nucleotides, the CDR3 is TGTGCCAGCAGCGTAGCGAAGGAAAGTGAAGCTTTCTTT.

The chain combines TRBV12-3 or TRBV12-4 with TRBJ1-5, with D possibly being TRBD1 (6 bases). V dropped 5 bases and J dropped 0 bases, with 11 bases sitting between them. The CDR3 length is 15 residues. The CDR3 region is CASSGQSYSNQPQHF. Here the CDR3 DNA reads TGTGCCAGCAGTGGACAGAGTTATAGCAATCAGCCCCAGCATTTT.

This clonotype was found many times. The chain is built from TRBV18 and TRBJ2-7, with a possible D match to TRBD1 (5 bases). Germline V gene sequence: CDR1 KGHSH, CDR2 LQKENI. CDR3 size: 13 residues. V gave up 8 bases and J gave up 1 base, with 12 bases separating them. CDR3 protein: CASSPTVSYEQYF. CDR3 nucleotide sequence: TGTGCCAGCAGTCCGACAGTTTCCTACGAGCAGTACTTC. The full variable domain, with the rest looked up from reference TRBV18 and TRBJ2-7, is NAGVMQNPRHLVRRRGQEARLRCSPMKGHSHVYWYRQLPEEGLKFMVYLQKENIIDESGMPKERFSAEFPKEGPSILRIQQVVRGDSAAYFCASSPTVSYEQYFGPGTRLTVT.

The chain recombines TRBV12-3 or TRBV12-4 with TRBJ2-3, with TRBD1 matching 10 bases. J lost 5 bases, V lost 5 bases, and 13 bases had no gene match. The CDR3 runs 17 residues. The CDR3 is CASSLGTGAPTQDTQYF. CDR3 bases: TGTGCCAGCAGTCTAGGGACAGGGGCGCCAACCCAAGATACGCAGTATTTT.

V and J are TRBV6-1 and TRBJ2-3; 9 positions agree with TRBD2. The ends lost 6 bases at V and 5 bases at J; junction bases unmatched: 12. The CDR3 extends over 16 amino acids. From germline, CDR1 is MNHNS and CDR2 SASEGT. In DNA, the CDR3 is TGTGCCAGCAGCCCACGGCGGGGGGGCCGGATAGATACGCAGTATTTT. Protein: CASSPRRGGRIDTQYF.

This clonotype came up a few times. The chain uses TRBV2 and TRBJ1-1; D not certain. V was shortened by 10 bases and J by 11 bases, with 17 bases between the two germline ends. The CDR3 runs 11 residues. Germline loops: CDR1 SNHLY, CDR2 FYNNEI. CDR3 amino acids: CAIEAPVAAFF. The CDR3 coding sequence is TGTGCCATTGAGGCCCCGGTGGCCGCTTTCTTT.

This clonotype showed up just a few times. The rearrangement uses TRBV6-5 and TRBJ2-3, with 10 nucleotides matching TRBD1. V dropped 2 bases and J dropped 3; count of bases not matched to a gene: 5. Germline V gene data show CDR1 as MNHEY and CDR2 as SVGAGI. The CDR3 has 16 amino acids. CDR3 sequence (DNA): TGTGCCAGCAGTTACGGGACAGGGGTTGTGACAGATACGCAGTATTTT. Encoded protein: CASSYGTGVVTDTQYF.

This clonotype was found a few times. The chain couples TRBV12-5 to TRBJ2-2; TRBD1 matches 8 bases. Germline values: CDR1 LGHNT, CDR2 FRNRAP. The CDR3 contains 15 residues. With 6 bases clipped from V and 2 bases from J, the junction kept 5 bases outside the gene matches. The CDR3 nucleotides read TGTGCTAGTGGCCTTGACAGGGGAAACACCGGGGAGCTGTTTTTT. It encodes CASGLDRGNTGELFF.

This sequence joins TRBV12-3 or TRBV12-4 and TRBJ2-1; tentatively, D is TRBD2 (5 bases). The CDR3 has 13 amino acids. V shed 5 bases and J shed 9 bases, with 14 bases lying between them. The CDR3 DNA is TGTGCCAGCAGTCCCTTATCGGCGGGTGAGCAGTTCTTC. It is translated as CASSPLSAGEQFF.

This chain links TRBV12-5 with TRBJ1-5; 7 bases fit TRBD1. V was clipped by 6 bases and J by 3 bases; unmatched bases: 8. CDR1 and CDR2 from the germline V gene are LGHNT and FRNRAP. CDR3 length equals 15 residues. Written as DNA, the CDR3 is TGTGCTAGTGGGGTTACAGGGGATAACAATCAGCCCCAGCATTTT. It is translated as CASGVTGDNNQPQHF.

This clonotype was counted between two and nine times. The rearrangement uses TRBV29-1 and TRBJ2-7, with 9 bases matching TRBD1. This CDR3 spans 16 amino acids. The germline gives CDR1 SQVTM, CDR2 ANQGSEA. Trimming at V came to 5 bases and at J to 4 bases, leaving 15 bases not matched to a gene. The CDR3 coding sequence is TGCAGCGTTTCCCTCCGAATCGGGACAGGGATGTACGAGCAGTACTTC. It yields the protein CSVSLRIGTGMYEQYF.